Listed here are 19 T cell receptor beta chains from one sample, sequenced in a study of blood T cells in healthy people across ages. Combining a sample-barcoded 5' primer with a J-beta primer mix, a second PCR ran for about 6 to 11 cycles. MiXCR was run by TCRdb on the 5' RACE reads, yielding one entry per CDR3 protein. The data contain 650,000 to 1,000,000 distinct CDR3 sequences, 46% of them singletons. The sequencing sample was made of blood. These TCRs come from an elderly man in good health.

This chain connects TRBV29-1 to TRBJ2-7, with D perhaps TRBD1 or TRBD2 (6 bases each). This CDR3 region has 13 residues. V was pared by 7 bases and J by 5 bases, with 18 bases between. Germline values: CDR1 SQVTM, CDR2 ANQGSEA. The CDR3 DNA reads TGCAGCGCCGAACCCGGGGGCGGGGACGAGCAGTACTTC. Protein: CSAEPGGGDEQYF.

The table lists this clonotype with many counts. The CDR3 DNA sequence: TGTGCCAGCAGTCCCACAGGGGTCGAGCAGTACTTC. This gives the protein CASSPTGVEQYF. The rearrangement uses TRBV28 and TRBJ2-7, with TRBD1 matching over 7 bases. The ends lost 5 bases at V and 6 bases at J; junction bases unmatched: 4. The germline V gene encodes CDR1 MDHEN and CDR2 SYDVKM. The CDR3 length is 12 residues.

A note on this clonotype: This could be a read error, since a much larger clone is one nucleotide away. This chain links TRBV7-2 with TRBJ2-3; the D is unclear. CDR3 length: 14 amino acids. Germline-derived CDR1 and CDR2 are SGHTA and FQGNSA. The CDR3 coding sequence is TGTGCCGGCAGCTTAGTCGGTACGACAGATACGCAGTATTTT. Amino acid sequence: CAGSLVGTTDTQYF.

This clonotype was recorded a few times. The chain is built from TRBV20-1 and TRBJ2-3; 9 bases align to TRBD1. Trimming took 4 bases from V and 6 from J; bases not matched to a gene: 8. The CDR3 extends over 14 amino acids. CDR1 and CDR2 from the germline V gene are DFQATT and SNEGSKA (reference sequence). The CDR3 region has the DNA TGCAGTGCTAAACCGGGACAGGGTTCCGATACGCAGTATTTT. Amino acids: CSAKPGQGSDTQYF.

This clonotype showed up just a few times. The chain joins TRBV6-2 or TRBV6-3 to TRBJ2-6, with no clear D. Germline V gene data show CDR1 as MNHEY and CDR2 as SVGEGT. The CDR3 has 16 amino acids. Trimming shortened V by 0 bases and J by 1 base, and 7 bases separated the two germline ends. The CDR3 DNA follows: TGTGCCAGCAGTTACTCCCCACGATCTGGGGCCAACGTCCTGACTTTC. This translates into CASSYSPRSGANVLTF.

This clonotype was observed many times. J is TRBJ1-2 and V is TRBV10-3, with a tentative D call TRBD1 (6 bases). The CDR3 contains 13 residues. The germline V and J ends were trimmed by 6 bases and 2 bases, with 10 bases remaining between them. CDR1 and CDR2 from the germline V gene are ENHRY and SYGVKD. The CDR3 sequence: CAIRNRENYGYTF. The CDR3, as DNA: TGTGCCATCAGGAACAGGGAGAACTATGGCTACACCTTC.

This clonotype was detected a few times. The chain recombines TRBV14 with TRBJ2-1, with 12 bases that match TRBD2. V lost 1 base, J lost 1 base, and 8 bases stayed unmatched. This CDR3 contains 19 residues. Looked up from germline, CDR1 is SGHDN and CDR2 is FVKESK. The CDR3 sequence is CASSQVGLAGGRSYNEQFF. CDR3 DNA sequence: TGTGCCAGCAGCCAAGTTGGTCTAGCGGGAGGGAGGTCCTACAATGAGCAGTTCTTC.

This clonotype showed up just a few times. The chain employs TRBV2 and TRBJ2-1; 11 nucleotides agree with TRBD2. The CDR3 is made up of 16 amino acids. V shed 6 bases, J shed 6 bases, and the junction held 10 bases outside the gene matches. CDR1 is SNHLY and CDR2 is FYNNEI in the germline V gene. CDR3 in amino acids: CASRGLAGGPGNEQFF. For the CDR3, the DNA is TGTGCCAGCAGAGGATTAGCGGGAGGGCCGGGCAATGAGCAGTTCTTC.

This clonotype was counted a few times. The chain has TRBV5-1 and TRBJ2-3; perhaps TRBD1 as D (6 bases). Trimming removed 6 bases at V and 1 base at J, with 12 bases between. The CDR3 length is 14 residues. Per germline, CDR1 SGHRS and CDR2 YFSETQ. The CDR3 nucleotides are TGCGCCAGCATATCCGAGGGGGGCACAGATACGCAGTATTTT. Its protein product is CASISEGGTDTQYF.

CDR3 nucleotide sequence: TGTGCCAGCAGTAGTGGTCGGGGGACCCTGAAGGCGGAGCAGTTCTTC. Encoded protein: CASSSGRGTLKAEQFF. This chain links TRBV7-2 with TRBJ2-1; perhaps TRBD2 as D (6 bases). The CDR3 has 16 residues. Germline V gene data show CDR1 as SGHTA and CDR2 as FQGNSA. V dropped 6 bases and J dropped 10 bases, with 25 bases sitting between them.

The rearrangement uses TRBV9 and TRBJ1-3, with D tentatively TRBD1 (5 bases). The V end was cut by 0 bases, the J end by 2 bases, with 9 bases between. Germline V gives CDR1 SGDLS, CDR2 YYNGEE. CDR3 length equals 15 residues. CDR3 sequence: CASSVGAGTGNTIYF. DNA of the CDR3: TGTGCCAGCAGCGTAGGGGCAGGGACTGGAAACACCATATATTTT.

This clonotype appeared a few times. The chain carries TRBV7-6 and TRBJ2-5; TRBD1 agrees at 9 bases. The CDR3 has 18 residues. J was trimmed by 2 bases and V by 5 bases; bases with no gene match: 15. Germline V gene lookup returns CDR1 SGHVS and CDR2 FNYEAQ. CDR3 sequence: CASSPRRTGVGWQETQYF. CDR3 sequence (DNA): TGTGCCAGCAGCCCTAGAAGGACAGGGGTTGGTTGGCAAGAGACCCAGTACTTC.

The V call is TRBV10-3, the J call TRBJ2-5, with D unclear. With 2 bases removed from V and 2 bases from J, the gap between germline ends came to 12 bases. This CDR3 contains 15 residues. Per germline, CDR1 ENHRY and CDR2 SYGVKD. The CDR3 DNA reads as TGTGCCATCAGTGAGCCGGGCGCAGAACAAGAGACCCAGTACTTC. Protein: CAISEPGAEQETQYF.

This chain joins TRBV20-1 and TRBJ2-3; no clear D. The germline V and J ends were trimmed by 0 bases and 2 bases, with 12 bases remaining between them. Germline CDR1 and CDR2: DFQATT and SNEGSKA (reference sequence). The CDR3 is made up of 15 amino acids. CDR3 residues: CSARDPRTATDTQYF. CDR3 coding DNA: TGCAGTGCTAGAGATCCGCGGACCGCCACAGATACGCAGTATTTT.

The chain is built from TRBV14 and TRBJ1-1; 8 bases are shared with TRBD1. The V segment lost 0 bases and the J segment 10 bases; nucleotides outside the gene matches: 10. This CDR3 spans 15 amino acids. In germline, CDR1 is SGHDN, CDR2 FVKESK. In nucleotides, the CDR3 is TGTGCCAGCAGCCAAGAAACGGGTAGACAGGGGATAGCTTTCTTT. Its translation is CASSQETGRQGIAFF.

In this sample, this clonotype turned up many times. This chain connects TRBV7-2 to TRBJ2-7; 8 positions agree with TRBD1. From germline, CDR1 is SGHTA and CDR2 FQGNSA. This CDR3 has 14 residues. The ends lost 5 bases at V and 2 bases at J; junction bases unmatched: 5. The CDR3 DNA reads as TGTGCCAGCAGCCAAGGACAGGGAACCTACGAGCAGTACTTC. The encoded protein is CASSQGQGTYEQYF.

This rearrangement joins TRBV28 to TRBJ2-7; D gene unclear. Looked up from germline, CDR1 is MDHEN and CDR2 is SYDVKM. The germline V and J ends were trimmed by 6 bases and 7 bases, with 13 bases remaining between them. This CDR3 region has 12 residues. CDR3 bases: TGTGCCAGCAGCCAGGAGTACAATGAGCAGTACTTC. This codes for CASSQEYNEQYF.

The chain uses TRBV20-1 and TRBJ2-1; D gene unclear. Trimming took 1 base from V and 5 from J, leaving 6 bases between them. Germline-derived CDR1 and CDR2 are DFQATT and SNEGSKA (reference sequence). The CDR3 is made up of 12 amino acids. CDR3 amino acids: CSARGRDNEQFF. In DNA form, the CDR3 reads TGCAGTGCTAGAGGACGTGACAATGAGCAGTTCTTC.

The chain carries TRBV7-2 and TRBJ2-1, with D possibly being TRBD2 (5 bases). The V end was cut by 5 bases, the J end by 0 bases, with 14 bases between. Germline values: CDR1 SGHTA, CDR2 FQGNSA. The CDR3 has 16 residues. In nucleotides, the CDR3 is TGTGCCAGCAGCCTTGCGAGCGGATTCTCCTACAATGAGCAGTTCTTC. Amino acid sequence: CASSLASGFSYNEQFF.